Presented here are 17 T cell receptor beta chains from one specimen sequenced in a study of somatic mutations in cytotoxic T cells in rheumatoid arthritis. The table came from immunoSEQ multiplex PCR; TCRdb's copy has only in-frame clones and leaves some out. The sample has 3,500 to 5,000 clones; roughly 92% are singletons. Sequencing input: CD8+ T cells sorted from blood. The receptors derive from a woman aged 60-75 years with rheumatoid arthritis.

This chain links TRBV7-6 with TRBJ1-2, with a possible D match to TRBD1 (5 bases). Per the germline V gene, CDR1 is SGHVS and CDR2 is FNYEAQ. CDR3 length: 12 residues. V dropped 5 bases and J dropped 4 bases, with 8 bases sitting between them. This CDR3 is CASSGGIYGYTF. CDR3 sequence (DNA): TGTGCCAGCAGCGGGGGGATCTATGGCTACACCTTC. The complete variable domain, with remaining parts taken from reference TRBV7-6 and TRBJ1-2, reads GAGVSQSPRYKVTKRGQDVALRCDPISGHVSLYWYRQALGQGPEFLTYFNYEAQQDKSGLPNDRFSAERPEGSISTLTIQRTEQRDSAMYRCASSGGIYGYTFGSGTRLTVV.

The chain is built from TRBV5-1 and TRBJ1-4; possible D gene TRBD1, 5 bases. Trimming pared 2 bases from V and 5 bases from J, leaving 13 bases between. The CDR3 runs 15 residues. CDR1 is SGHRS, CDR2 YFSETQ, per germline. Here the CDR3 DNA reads TGCGCCAGCAGCTTAGCCGGGACTAACAATGAAAAACTGTTTTTT. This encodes CASSLAGTNNEKLFF. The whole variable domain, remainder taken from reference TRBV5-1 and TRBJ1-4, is KAGVTQTPRYLIKTRGQQVTLSCSPISGHRSVSWYQQTPGQGLQFLFEYFSETQRNKGNFPGRFSGRQFSNSRSEMNVSTLELGDSALYLCASSLAGTNNEKLFFGSGTQLSVL.

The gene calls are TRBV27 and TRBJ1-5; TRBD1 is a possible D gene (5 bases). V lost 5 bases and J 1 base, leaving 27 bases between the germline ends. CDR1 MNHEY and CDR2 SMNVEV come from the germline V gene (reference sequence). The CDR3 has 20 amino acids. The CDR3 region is CASSPLYLRVPLQSNQPQHF. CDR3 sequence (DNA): TGTGCCAGCAGTCCACTCTACCTCAGGGTTCCCCTTCAAAGCAATCAGCCCCAGCATTTT.

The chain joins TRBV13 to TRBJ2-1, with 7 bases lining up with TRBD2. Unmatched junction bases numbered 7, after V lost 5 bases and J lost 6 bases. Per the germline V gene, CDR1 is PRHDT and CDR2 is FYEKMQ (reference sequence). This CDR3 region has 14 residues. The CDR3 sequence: CASSTPGTINEQFF. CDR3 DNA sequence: TGTGCCAGCAGCACCCCCGGGACTATCAATGAGCAGTTCTTC.

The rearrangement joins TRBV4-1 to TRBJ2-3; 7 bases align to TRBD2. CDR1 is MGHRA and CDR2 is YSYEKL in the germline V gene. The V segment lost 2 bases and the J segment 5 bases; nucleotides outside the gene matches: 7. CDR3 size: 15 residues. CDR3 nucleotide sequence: TGCGCCAGCAGCCAAATCGGACTAGGGGTAGATACGCAGTATTTT. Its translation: CASSQIGLGVDTQYF.

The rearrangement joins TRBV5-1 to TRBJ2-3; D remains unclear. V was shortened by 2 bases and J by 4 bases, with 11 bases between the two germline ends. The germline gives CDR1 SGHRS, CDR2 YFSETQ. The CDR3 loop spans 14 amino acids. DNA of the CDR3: TGCGCCAGCAGCTTTCGGCAGGTATCAGATACGCAGTATTTT. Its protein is CASSFRQVSDTQYF. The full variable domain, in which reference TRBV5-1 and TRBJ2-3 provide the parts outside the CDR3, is KAGVTQTPRYLIKTRGQQVTLSCSPISGHRSVSWYQQTPGQGLQFLFEYFSETQRNKGNFPGRFSGRQFSNSRSEMNVSTLELGDSALYLCASSFRQVSDTQYFGPGTRLTVL.

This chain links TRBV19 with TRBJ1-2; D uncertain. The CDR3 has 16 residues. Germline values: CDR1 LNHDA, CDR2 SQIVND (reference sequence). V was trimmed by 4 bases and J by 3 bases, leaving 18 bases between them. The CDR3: CASSSFQASSHYGYTF. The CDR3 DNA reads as TGTGCCAGTAGTAGTTTCCAGGCCTCGAGTCACTATGGCTACACCTTC.

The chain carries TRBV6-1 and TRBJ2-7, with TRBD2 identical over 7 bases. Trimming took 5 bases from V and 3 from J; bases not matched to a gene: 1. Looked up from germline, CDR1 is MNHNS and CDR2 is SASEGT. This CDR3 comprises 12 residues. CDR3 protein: CASSTGGYEQYV. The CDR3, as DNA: TGTGCCAGCAGTACGGGGGGCTACGAGCAGTACGTC.

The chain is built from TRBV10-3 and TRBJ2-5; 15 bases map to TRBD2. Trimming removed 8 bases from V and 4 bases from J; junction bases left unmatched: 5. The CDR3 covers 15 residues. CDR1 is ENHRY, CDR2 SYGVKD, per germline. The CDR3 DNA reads TGTGCCATCGGGGGGGGACTAGCGGGAGGAGAGACCCAGTACTTC. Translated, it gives CAIGGGLAGGETQYF.

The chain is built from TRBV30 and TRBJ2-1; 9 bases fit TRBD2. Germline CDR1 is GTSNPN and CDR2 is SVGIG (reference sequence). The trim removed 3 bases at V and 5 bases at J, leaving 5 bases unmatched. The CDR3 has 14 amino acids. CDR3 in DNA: TGTGCCTGGAGAGGACTAGCGCTTCACAATGAGCAGTTCTTC. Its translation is CAWRGLALHNEQFF.

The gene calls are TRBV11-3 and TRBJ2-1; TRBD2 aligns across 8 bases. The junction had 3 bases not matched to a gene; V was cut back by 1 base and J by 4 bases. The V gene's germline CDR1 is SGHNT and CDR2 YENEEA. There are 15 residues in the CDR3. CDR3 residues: CASSLVAGGYNEQFF. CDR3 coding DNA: TGTGCCAGCAGCTTAGTGGCGGGAGGATACAATGAGCAGTTCTTC.

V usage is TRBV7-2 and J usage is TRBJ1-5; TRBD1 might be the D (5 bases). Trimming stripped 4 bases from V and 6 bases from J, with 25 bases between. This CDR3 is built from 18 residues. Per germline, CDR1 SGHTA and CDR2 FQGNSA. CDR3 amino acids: CASSSGLHGTQWGQPQHF. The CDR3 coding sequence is TGTGCCAGCAGCTCCGGACTACACGGGACTCAATGGGGTCAGCCCCAGCATTTT.

The CDR3 bases are TGTGCCAGCAGCTTAGAGGACAGGCACGAGCAGTACGTC. Translated: CASSLEDRHEQYV. The chain recombines TRBV7-9 with TRBJ2-7, with TRBD1 identical over 7 bases. Germline lookup yields CDR1 SEHNR and CDR2 FQNEAQ (reference sequence). Trimming removed 1 base from V and 5 bases from J; junction bases left unmatched: 2. CDR3 size: 13 residues.

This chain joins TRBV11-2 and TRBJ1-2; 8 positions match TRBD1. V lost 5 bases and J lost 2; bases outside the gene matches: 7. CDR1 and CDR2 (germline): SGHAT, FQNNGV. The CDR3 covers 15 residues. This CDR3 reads CASSADRGPNYGYTF. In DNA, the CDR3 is TGTGCCAGCAGCGCCGACAGGGGTCCAAACTATGGCTACACCTTC.

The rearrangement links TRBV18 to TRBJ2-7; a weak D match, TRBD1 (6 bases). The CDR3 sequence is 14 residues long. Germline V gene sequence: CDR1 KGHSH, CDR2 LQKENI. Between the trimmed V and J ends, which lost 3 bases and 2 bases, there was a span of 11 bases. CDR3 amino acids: CASSPNPGAYEQYV. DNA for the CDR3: TGTGCCAGCTCACCTAATCCAGGGGCCTACGAGCAGTACGTC.

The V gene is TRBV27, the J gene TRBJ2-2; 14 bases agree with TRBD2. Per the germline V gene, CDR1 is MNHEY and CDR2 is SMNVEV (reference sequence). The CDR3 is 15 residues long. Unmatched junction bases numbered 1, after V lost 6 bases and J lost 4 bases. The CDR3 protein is CASRGLAGGTGELFF. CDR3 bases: TGTGCCAGCAGAGGACTAGCGGGAGGCACCGGGGAGCTGTTTTTT.

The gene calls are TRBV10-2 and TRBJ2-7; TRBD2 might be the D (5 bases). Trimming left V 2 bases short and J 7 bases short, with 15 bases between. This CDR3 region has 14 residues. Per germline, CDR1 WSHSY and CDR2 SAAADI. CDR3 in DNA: TGCGCCAGCAGTGAGATCGGGGTACCGGGGGAGCAGTACGTC. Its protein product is CASSEIGVPGEQYV.